Listed below are T cell receptor beta chains from one sample, sequenced in a study of PD-1 blockade in mismatch repair-deficient tumors. Sequencing used immunoSEQ multiplex PCR; TCRdb keeps in-frame clones, though not all of them. This table has under 150,000 clones, 88% appearing once. Specimen: peripheral blood, collected 70 to 73 weeks after starting pembrolizumab. These receptors came from an adult with mismatch repair-deficient cancer. The CDR3 runs from the conserved cysteine through the conserved F or W. Each record gives: clone size, J gene, V gene, D gene, CDR3 DNA, CDR3 protein. D genes are given only for firm matches. A row's size may be missing; if present it is once, few, many or a size class.

clone_size: -; j_call: TRBJ2-3; v_call: TRBV5-1; d_call: -; cdr3_nt: TGCGCCAGCCACCCCTTGACGGGTTCAGGAGATACGCAGTATTTT; cdr3_aa: CASHPLTGSGDTQYF
clone_size: -; j_call: TRBJ2-1; v_call: TRBV19; d_call: -; cdr3_nt: TGTGCCAGCCAACCCGGGGCGAGCTCCTACAATGAGCAGTTCTTC; cdr3_aa: CASQPGASSYNEQFF
clone_size: -; j_call: TRBJ2-3; v_call: TRBV25-1; d_call: -; cdr3_nt: TGTGCCAGCAGTGAACGCCAGCGATTCACAGATACGCAGTATTTT; cdr3_aa: CASSERQRFTDTQYF
clone_size: -; j_call: TRBJ1-2; v_call: TRBV19; d_call: -; cdr3_nt: TGTGCCAGTAGTATAGGACGACTTGGCTACACCTTC; cdr3_aa: CASSIGRLGYTF
clone_size: -; j_call: TRBJ1-2; v_call: TRBV6-5; d_call: TRBD1; cdr3_nt: TGTGCCAGCAGCTATAGACAGGGAAGCTATGGCTACACCTTC; cdr3_aa: CASSYRQGSYGYTF
clone_size: -; j_call: TRBJ1-1; v_call: TRBV10-3; d_call: -; cdr3_nt: TGTGCCATCAGTGAGTCCCCGGGACAAACCAACACTGAAGCTTTCTTT; cdr3_aa: CAISESPGQTNTEAFF
clone_size: -; j_call: TRBJ2-4; v_call: TRBV12-5; d_call: -; cdr3_nt: TGTGCTCCCCCAGCCCGGGAACTCAAAAACATTCAGTACTTC; cdr3_aa: CAPPARELKNIQYF
clone_size: -; j_call: TRBJ1-2; v_call: TRBV18; d_call: -; cdr3_nt: TGTGCCAGCTCACGAATAGACCGGGACTCCATTAGGGGCTACACCTTC; cdr3_aa: CASSRIDRDSIRGYTF
clone_size: -; j_call: TRBJ2-3; v_call: TRBV27; d_call: TRBD1; cdr3_nt: TGTGCCAGCAGTTTAAATCAACAGGGGACAGATACGCAGTATTTT; cdr3_aa: CASSLNQQGTDTQYF
clone_size: -; j_call: TRBJ2-3; v_call: TRBV5-4; d_call: -; cdr3_nt: TGTGCCAGCAGCTTGGAGGGGGCAGATACGCAGTATTTT; cdr3_aa: CASSLEGADTQYF
clone_size: few; j_call: TRBJ2-7; v_call: TRBV29-1; d_call: -; cdr3_nt: TGCAGCGCCCCCATGGGAAACGAGCAGTACTTC; cdr3_aa: CSAPMGNEQYF
clone_size: few; j_call: TRBJ2-1; v_call: TRBV7-6; d_call: TRBD2; cdr3_nt: TGTGCCAGCAGCTCCGGGACTAGCAATGAGCAGTTCTTC; cdr3_aa: CASSSGTSNEQFF
clone_size: -; j_call: TRBJ2-7; v_call: TRBV27; d_call: TRBD2; cdr3_nt: TGTGCCAGCAGCCCCTCGGGGGGGGCGAGCCTACTTGTCGAGCAGTACTTC; cdr3_aa: CASSPSGGASLLVEQYF
clone_size: -; j_call: TRBJ2-2; v_call: TRBV7-9; d_call: -; cdr3_nt: TGTGCCAGCAGCTTAGTTATTAGCGTTCCCGGGGAGCTGTTTTTT; cdr3_aa: CASSLVISVPGELFF
clone_size: -; j_call: TRBJ2-7; v_call: TRBV6-5; d_call: TRBD2; cdr3_nt: TGTGCCAGCGCTTCGGCTAGCGGTACCTACGAGCAGTACTTC; cdr3_aa: CASASASGTYEQYF
clone_size: -; j_call: TRBJ1-3; v_call: TRBV18; d_call: TRBD1; cdr3_nt: TGTGCCAGCTCCCCCGGGACAGGGAAATCCGCTGGAAACACCATATATTTT; cdr3_aa: CASSPGTGKSAGNTIYF
clone_size: -; j_call: TRBJ2-6; v_call: TRBV6-5; d_call: -; cdr3_nt: TGTGCCAGCAGTTACGGAGGGGCCCCTGGGGCCAACGTCCTGACTTTC; cdr3_aa: CASSYGGAPGANVLTF
clone_size: -; j_call: TRBJ2-1; v_call: TRBV28; d_call: TRBD2; cdr3_nt: TGTGCCAGCAGTTTATCAAGCGGGACGCCCTACAATGAGCAGTTCTTC; cdr3_aa: CASSLSSGTPYNEQFF
clone_size: -; j_call: TRBJ1-2; v_call: TRBV28; d_call: -; cdr3_nt: TGTGCCAGCAGTTTAAGAAGGTTGGGGGCAGATGGCTACACCTTC; cdr3_aa: CASSLRRLGADGYTF
clone_size: -; j_call: TRBJ1-1; v_call: TRBV6-5; d_call: TRBD1; cdr3_nt: TGTGCCAGCAGTTTCGGACAGGGGTTAGACACTGAAGCTTTCTTT; cdr3_aa: CASSFGQGLDTEAFF
clone_size: -; j_call: TRBJ2-7; v_call: TRBV11-3; d_call: TRBD1; cdr3_nt: TGTGCCAGCAGCCCCCCCGGGACAGGGGTCTACGAGCAGTACTTC; cdr3_aa: CASSPPGTGVYEQYF
clone_size: -; j_call: TRBJ2-7; v_call: TRBV11-2; d_call: TRBD2; cdr3_nt: TGTGCCAGCAGCTTAGCGGCGGGAGCTGACGAGCAGTACTTC; cdr3_aa: CASSLAAGADEQYF
clone_size: few; j_call: TRBJ2-7; v_call: TRBV9; d_call: -; cdr3_nt: TGTGCCAGCAGCGTAGAACTAGTCCCCACCTACGAGCAGTACTTC; cdr3_aa: CASSVELVPTYEQYF
clone_size: -; j_call: TRBJ2-7; v_call: TRBV2; d_call: -; cdr3_nt: TGTGCCAGCAGTGAAGCGATCAGTACCTACGAGCAGTACTTC; cdr3_aa: CASSEAISTYEQYF
clone_size: -; j_call: TRBJ1-1; v_call: TRBV10-3; d_call: -; cdr3_nt: TGTGCCACCCGGGACGGCTTGAACACTGAAGCTTTCTTT; cdr3_aa: CATRDGLNTEAFF
clone_size: few; j_call: TRBJ1-4; v_call: TRBV6-6; d_call: -; cdr3_nt: TGTGCCAGCAGTTACGGGCAGAATAATGAAAAACTGTTTTTT; cdr3_aa: CASSYGQNNEKLFF
clone_size: few; j_call: TRBJ2-7; v_call: TRBV30; d_call: TRBD1; cdr3_nt: TGTGCCTGCCTGGAGGGGACAGGGGGCGAGCAGTACTTC; cdr3_aa: CACLEGTGGEQYF
clone_size: -; j_call: TRBJ1-3; v_call: TRBV13; d_call: -; cdr3_nt: TGTGCCAGCAGCTTAGGTCAGGCGGGAAACACCATATATTTT; cdr3_aa: CASSLGQAGNTIYF
clone_size: -; j_call: TRBJ2-5; v_call: TRBV4-1; d_call: TRBD1; cdr3_nt: TGCGCCAGCAGCCAAGAGCCGGGACAGGGGGAAGAGACCCAGTACTTC; cdr3_aa: CASSQEPGQGEETQYF
clone_size: -; j_call: TRBJ2-7; v_call: TRBV5-4; d_call: TRBD2; cdr3_nt: TGTGCCAGCAGCTTAGAAGTAGCGGGCACCTACGAGCAGTACTTC; cdr3_aa: CASSLEVAGTYEQYF
clone_size: -; j_call: TRBJ2-1; v_call: TRBV10-2; d_call: -; cdr3_nt: TGCGCCAGCCTATCGGAGACTCACAATGAGCAGTTCTTC; cdr3_aa: CASLSETHNEQFF
clone_size: -; j_call: TRBJ2-7; v_call: TRBV27; d_call: -; cdr3_nt: TGTGCCAGCAGTTTGCGGGGTGGCTCCTACGAGCAGTACTTC; cdr3_aa: CASSLRGGSYEQYF
clone_size: -; j_call: TRBJ2-7; v_call: TRBV2; d_call: -; cdr3_nt: TGTGCCAGCAGTGAAGGCTACGACGAGCAGTACTTC; cdr3_aa: CASSEGYDEQYF
clone_size: few; j_call: TRBJ2-1; v_call: TRBV11-2; d_call: TRBD2; cdr3_nt: TGTGCCAGCCTTGTCGGGACTAGCGGCTCCAGCTCCTACAATGAGCAGTTCTTC; cdr3_aa: CASLVGTSGSSSYNEQFF
clone_size: -; j_call: TRBJ2-7; v_call: TRBV4-1; d_call: TRBD1; cdr3_nt: TGCGCCAGCAGCCGCCAGACAGGGATCGGTGGCGAGCAGTACTTC; cdr3_aa: CASSRQTGIGGEQYF
clone_size: -; j_call: TRBJ2-7; v_call: TRBV4-3; d_call: -; cdr3_nt: TGCGCCAGCAGGGATGGGATACGGGGCGAGCAGTACTTC; cdr3_aa: CASRDGIRGEQYF
clone_size: -; j_call: TRBJ1-1; v_call: TRBV28; d_call: -; cdr3_nt: TGTGCCAGCAGCCACACGGTCACTGAAGCTTTCTTT; cdr3_aa: CASSHTVTEAFF
clone_size: -; j_call: TRBJ2-7; v_call: TRBV28; d_call: -; cdr3_nt: TGTGCCAGCAGCCCTCAGGCCTACGAGCAGTACTTC; cdr3_aa: CASSPQAYEQYF
clone_size: -; j_call: TRBJ1-2; v_call: TRBV5-4; d_call: -; cdr3_nt: TGTGCCAGCAGCTCGACGCTCTGGGTAGGGTCTAACTATGGCTACACCTTC; cdr3_aa: CASSSTLWVGSNYGYTF
clone_size: once; j_call: TRBJ2-7; v_call: TRBV5-4; d_call: TRBD2; cdr3_nt: TGTGCCAGCAGCTTGGGTCTAGCGGCAACCATCTACGAGCAGTACTTC; cdr3_aa: CASSLGLAATIYEQYF